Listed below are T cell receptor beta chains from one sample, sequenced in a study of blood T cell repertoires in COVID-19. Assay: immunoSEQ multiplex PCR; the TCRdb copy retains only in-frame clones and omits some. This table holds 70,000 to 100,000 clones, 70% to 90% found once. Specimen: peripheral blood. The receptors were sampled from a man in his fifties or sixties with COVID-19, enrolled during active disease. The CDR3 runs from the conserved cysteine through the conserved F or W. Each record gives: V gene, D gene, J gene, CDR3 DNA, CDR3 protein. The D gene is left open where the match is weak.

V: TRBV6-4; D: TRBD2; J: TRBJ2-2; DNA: TGTGCCAGCAGTGAGGGGACTAGCGACGTCGGGGAGCTGTTTTTT; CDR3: CASSEGTSDVGELFF
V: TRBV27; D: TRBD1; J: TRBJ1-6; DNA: TGTGCCAGCAGCCCCGACAGGGTAAATTCACCCCTCCACTTT; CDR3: CASSPDRVNSPLHF
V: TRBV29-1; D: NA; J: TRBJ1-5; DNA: TGCAGCGTTGAAGCGGAGCGGGGTCAGCCCCAGCATTTT; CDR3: CSVEAERGQPQHF
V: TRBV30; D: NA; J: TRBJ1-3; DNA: TGTGCCTGGAGTGTACTTAGGGGTCCTGGAAACACCATATATTTT; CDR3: CAWSVLRGPGNTIYF
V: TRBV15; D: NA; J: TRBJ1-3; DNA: TGTGCCACCAGCAGAGATCCGGGGAGGACTGGAAACACCATATATTTT; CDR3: CATSRDPGRTGNTIYF
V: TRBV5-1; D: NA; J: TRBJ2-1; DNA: TGCGCCAGCAGCTCCGACAGTTCCTACAATGAGCAGTTCTTC; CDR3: CASSSDSSYNEQFF
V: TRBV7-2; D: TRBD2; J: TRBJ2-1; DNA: TGTGCCAGCAGCCTACGAACCCCGGGACTAGCGGGGGGGCGGGAGTTCTTC; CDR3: CASSLRTPGLAGGREFF
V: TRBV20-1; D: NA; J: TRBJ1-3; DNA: TGCAGTGCTAGTCGGCAGGGATCCTCTGGAAACACCATATATTTT; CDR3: CSASRQGSSGNTIYF
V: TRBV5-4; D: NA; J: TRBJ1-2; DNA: TGTGCCAGCAGCTCCCAGACGGGCTATGGCTACACCTTC; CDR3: CASSSQTGYGYTF
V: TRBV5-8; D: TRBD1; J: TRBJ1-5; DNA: TGTGCCAGCAGCTCCAGGGGGCCCAGCAATCAGCCCCAGCATTTT; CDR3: CASSSRGPSNQPQHF
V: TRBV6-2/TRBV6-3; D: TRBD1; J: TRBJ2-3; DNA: TGTGCCAGCAGTTCGCCGGGACAGGGTACAGATACGCAGTATTTT; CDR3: CASSSPGQGTDTQYF
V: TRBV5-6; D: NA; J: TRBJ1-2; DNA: TGTGCCAGCAGCCCTACCGCGGCCCCAGCGGACTATGGCTACACCTTC; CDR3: CASSPTAAPADYGYTF
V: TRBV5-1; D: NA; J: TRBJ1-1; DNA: TGCGCCAGCAGCGCGGCGGACAAGAACACTGAAGCTTTCTTT; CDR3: CASSAADKNTEAFF